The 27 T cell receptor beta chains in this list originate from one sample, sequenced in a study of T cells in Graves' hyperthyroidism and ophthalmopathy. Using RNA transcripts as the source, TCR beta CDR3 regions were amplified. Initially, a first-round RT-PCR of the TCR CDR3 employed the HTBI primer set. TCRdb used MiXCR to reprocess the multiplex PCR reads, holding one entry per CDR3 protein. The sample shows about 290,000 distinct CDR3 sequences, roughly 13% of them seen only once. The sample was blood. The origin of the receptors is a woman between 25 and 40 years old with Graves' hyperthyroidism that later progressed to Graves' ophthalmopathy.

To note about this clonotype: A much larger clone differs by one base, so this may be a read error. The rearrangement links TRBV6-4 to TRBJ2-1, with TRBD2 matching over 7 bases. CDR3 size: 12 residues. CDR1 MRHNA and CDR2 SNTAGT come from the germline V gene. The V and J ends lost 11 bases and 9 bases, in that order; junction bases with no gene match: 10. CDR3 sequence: CAPQAGTAEQFF. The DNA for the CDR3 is TGTGCCCCTCAAGCGGGGACGGCTGAGCAGTTCTTC.

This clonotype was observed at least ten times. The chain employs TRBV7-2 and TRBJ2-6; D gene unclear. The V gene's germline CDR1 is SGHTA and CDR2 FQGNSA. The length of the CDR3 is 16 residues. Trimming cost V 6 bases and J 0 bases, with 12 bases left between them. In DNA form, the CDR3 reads TGTGCCAGCAGACCGACGCCCCTCTCTGGGGCCAACGTCCTGACTTTC. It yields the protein CASRPTPLSGANVLTF. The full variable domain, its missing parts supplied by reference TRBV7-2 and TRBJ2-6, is GAGVSQSPSNKVTEKGKDVELRCDPISGHTALYWYRQSLGQGLEFLIYFQGNSAPDKSGLPSDRFSAERTGGSVSTLTIQRTQQEDSAVYLCASRPTPLSGANVLTFGAGSRLTVL.

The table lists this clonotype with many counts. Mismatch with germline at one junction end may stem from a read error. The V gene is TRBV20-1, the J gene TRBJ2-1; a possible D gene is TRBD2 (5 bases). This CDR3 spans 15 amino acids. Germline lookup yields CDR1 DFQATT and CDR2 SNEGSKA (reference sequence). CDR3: CSPSPQSSSYNEQFF. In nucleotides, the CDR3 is TGCAGTCCTAGCCCCCAGTCGAGCTCCTACAATGAGCAGTTCTTC.

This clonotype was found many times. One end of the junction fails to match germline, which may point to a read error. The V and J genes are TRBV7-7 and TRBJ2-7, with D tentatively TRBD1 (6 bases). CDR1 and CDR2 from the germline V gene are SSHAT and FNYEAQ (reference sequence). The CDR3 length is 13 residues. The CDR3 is CASSLGAGVEQYF. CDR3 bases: TGTGCTAGCAGCCTCGGGGCAGGGGTCGAGCAGTACTTC. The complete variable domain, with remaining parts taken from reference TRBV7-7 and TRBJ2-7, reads GAGVSQSPRYKVTKRGQDVTLRCDPISSHATLYWYQQALGQGPEFLTYFNYEAQPDKSGLPSDRFSAERPEGSISTLTIQRTEQRDSAMYRCASSLGAGVEQYFGPGTRLTVT.

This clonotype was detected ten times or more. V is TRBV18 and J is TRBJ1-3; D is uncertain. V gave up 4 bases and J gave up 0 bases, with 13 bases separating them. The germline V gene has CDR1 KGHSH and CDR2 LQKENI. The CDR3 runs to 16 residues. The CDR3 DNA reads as TGTGCCAGCTCACGAGTAACTTTCGCCTCTGGAAACACCATATATTTT. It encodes CASSRVTFASGNTIYF.

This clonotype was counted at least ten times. DNA of the CDR3: TGTGCCAGCAGCCCCAATAGGGGGACTGAGTCCTACGAGCAGTACTTC. This translates into CASSPNRGTESYEQYF. The V gene is TRBV3-1, the J gene TRBJ2-7; perhaps D is TRBD1 or TRBD2 (6 bases each). The germline V gene has CDR1 LGHDT and CDR2 YNNKEL (reference sequence). V lost 4 bases, J lost 1 base, and 17 bases lay in between. This CDR3 spans 16 amino acids.

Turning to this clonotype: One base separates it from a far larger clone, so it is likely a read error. As DNA, the CDR3 is TGTGCCAGCAGATTCTTGAATGAGCAGTTCTTC. This encodes CASRFLNEQFF. This chain joins TRBV27 and TRBJ2-1; D gene unclear. The V end was cut by 6 bases, the J end by 7 bases, with 7 bases between. This CDR3 comprises 11 residues. The germline CDR1 and CDR2 sequences are MNHEY and SMNVEV (reference sequence).

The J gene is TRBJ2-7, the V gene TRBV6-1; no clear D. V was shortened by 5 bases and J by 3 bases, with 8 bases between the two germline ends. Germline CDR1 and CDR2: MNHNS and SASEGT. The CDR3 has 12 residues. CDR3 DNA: TGTGCCAGCAGTAAGAACCACTACGAGCAGTACTTC. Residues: CASSKNHYEQYF.

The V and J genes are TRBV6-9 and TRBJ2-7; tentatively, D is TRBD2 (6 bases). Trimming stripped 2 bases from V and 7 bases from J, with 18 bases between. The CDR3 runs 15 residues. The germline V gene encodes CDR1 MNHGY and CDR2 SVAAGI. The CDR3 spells CASSYRADYSLEQYF. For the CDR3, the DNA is TGTGCCAGCAGTTATCGAGCGGACTACTCACTAGAGCAGTACTTC.

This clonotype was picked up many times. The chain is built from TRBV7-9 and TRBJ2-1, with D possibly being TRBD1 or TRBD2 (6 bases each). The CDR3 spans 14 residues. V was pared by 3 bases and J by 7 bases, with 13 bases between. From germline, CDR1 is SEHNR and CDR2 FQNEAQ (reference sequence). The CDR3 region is CASSFPGARNEQFF. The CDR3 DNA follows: TGTGCCAGCAGCTTTCCGGGGGCGCGGAATGAGCAGTTCTTC.

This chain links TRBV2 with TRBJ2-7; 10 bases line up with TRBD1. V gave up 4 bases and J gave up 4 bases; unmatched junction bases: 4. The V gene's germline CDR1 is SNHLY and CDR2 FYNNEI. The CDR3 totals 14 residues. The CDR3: CASSGRDRGYEQYF. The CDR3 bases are TGTGCCAGCAGTGGCCGGGACAGGGGTTACGAGCAGTACTTC.

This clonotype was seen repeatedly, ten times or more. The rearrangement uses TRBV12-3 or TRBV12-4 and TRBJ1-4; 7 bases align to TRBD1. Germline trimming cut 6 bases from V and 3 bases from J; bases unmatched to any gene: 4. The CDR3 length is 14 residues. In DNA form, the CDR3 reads TGTGCCAGCAGGATAGGGACAGCTAATGAAAAACTGTTTTTT. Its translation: CASRIGTANEKLFF.

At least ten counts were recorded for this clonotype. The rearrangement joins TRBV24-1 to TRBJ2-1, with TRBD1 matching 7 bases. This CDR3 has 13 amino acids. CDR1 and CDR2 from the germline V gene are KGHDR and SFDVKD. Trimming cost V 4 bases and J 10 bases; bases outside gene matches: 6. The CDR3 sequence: CATSERGRGEQFF. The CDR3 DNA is TGTGCCACCAGTGAGAGGGGGCGAGGCGAGCAGTTCTTC.

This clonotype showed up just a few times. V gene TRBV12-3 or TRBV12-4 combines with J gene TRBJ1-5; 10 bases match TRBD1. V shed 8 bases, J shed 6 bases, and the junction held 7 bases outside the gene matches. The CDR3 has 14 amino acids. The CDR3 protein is CASYHGTGVQPQHF. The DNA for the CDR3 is TGTGCCAGCTACCACGGGACAGGGGTTCAGCCCCAGCATTTT.

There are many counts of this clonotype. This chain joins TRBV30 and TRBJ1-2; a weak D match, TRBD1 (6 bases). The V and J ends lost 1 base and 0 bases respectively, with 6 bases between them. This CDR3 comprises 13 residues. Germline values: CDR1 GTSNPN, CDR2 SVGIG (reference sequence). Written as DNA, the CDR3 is TGTGCCTGGAGTGCAGGGGCTAACTATGGCTACACCTTC. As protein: CAWSAGANYGYTF.

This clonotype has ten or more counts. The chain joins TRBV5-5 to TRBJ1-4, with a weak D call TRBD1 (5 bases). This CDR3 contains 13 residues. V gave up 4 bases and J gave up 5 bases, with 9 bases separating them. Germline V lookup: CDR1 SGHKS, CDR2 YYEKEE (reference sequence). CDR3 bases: TGTGCCAGCAGCACGGGACCGAATGAAAAACTGTTTTTT. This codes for CASSTGPNEKLFF.

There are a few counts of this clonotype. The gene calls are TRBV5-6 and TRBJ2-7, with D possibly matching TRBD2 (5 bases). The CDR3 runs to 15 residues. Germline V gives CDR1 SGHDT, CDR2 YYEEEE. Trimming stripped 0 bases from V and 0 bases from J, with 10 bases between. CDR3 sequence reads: CASSLAWESSYEQYF. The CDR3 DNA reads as TGTGCCAGCAGCTTGGCGTGGGAGAGCTCCTACGAGCAGTACTTC.

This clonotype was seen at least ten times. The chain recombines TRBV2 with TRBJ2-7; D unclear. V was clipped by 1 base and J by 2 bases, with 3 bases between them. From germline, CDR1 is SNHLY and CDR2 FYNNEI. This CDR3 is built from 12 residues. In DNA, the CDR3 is TGTGCCAGCAGTGAAGGTACCTACGAGCAGTACTTC. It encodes CASSEGTYEQYF.

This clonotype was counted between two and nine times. CDR3: CSAYPGLAGDNEQFF. In DNA, the CDR3 is TGCAGTGCTTATCCGGGACTAGCGGGAGACAATGAGCAGTTCTTC. The chain uses TRBV20-1 and TRBJ2-1; 14 bases are a match to TRBD2. The germline CDR1 and CDR2 sequences are DFQATT and SNEGSKA (reference sequence). The J segment lost 5 bases and the V segment lost 5 bases, leaving 5 bases of the junction unmatched. CDR3 size: 15 residues.

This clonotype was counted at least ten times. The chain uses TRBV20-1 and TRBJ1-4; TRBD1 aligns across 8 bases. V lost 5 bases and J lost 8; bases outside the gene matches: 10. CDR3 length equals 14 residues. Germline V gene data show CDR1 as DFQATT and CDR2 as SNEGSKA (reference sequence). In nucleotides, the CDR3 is TGCAGTGCTCCTGACAGGGGAAGGGGGGAAAAACTGTTTTTT. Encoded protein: CSAPDRGRGEKLFF.

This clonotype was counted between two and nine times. The CDR3 DNA reads as TGTGCCAGCAGTTTATACGCCGGGACTAGCGGGAGGGGTTCCTACAATGAGCAGTTCTTC. This codes for CASSLYAGTSGRGSYNEQFF. The chain is built from TRBV27 and TRBJ2-1; 16 bases map to TRBD2. The germline gives CDR1 MNHEY, CDR2 SMNVEV (reference sequence). J gave up 1 base and V 1 base, and 7 bases lay outside the gene matches. This CDR3 is 20 amino acids long.

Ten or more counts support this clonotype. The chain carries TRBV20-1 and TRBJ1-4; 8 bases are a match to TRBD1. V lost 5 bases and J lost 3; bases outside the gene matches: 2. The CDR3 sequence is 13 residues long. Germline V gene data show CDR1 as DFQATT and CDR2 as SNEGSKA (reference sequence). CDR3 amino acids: CSARTGPNEKLFF. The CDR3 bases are TGCAGTGCTCGGACAGGGCCTAATGAAAAACTGTTTTTT.

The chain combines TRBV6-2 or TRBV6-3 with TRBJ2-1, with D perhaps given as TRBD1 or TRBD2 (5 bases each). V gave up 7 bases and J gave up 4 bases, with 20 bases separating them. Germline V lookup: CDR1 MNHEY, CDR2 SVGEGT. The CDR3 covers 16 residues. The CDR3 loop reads CASTENVRGLYNEQFF. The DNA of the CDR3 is TGTGCCAGCACCGAGAACGTCCGGGGCCTTTACAATGAGCAGTTCTTC.

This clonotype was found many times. CDR3 DNA sequence: TGCAGTGCTTCGAGGGGGGACGGGCCTCTGGGGCTGTTTTTT. Amino acids: CSASRGDGPLGLFF. The chain couples TRBV20-1 to TRBJ2-2, with D perhaps given as TRBD1 or TRBD2 (6 bases each). Germline V gives CDR1 DFQATT, CDR2 SNEGSKA (reference sequence). Trimming removed 5 bases from V and 13 bases from J, with 23 bases in between. CDR3 length: 14 amino acids.

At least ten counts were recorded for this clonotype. DNA of the CDR3: TGTGCCTGGAACCTCCTGGGGGGGGGCTACGAGCAGTACTTC. This translates into CAWNLLGGGYEQYF. The V and J genes are TRBV30 and TRBJ2-7; TRBD2 aligns across 7 bases. Unmatched junction bases numbered 9, after V lost 4 bases and J lost 3 bases. This CDR3 is 14 amino acids long. Germline V lookup: CDR1 GTSNPN, CDR2 SVGIG (reference sequence).

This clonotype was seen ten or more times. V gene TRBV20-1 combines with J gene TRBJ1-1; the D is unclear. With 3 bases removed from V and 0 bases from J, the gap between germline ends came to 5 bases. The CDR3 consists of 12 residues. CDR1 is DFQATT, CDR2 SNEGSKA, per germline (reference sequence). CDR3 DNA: TGCAGTGCTAGCAGCATGAACACTGAAGCTTTCTTT. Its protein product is CSASSMNTEAFF.

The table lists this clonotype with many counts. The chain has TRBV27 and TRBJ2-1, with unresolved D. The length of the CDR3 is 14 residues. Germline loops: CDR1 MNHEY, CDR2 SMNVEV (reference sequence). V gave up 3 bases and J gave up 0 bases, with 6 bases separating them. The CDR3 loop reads CASSFQSSYNEQFF. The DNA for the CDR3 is TGTGCCAGCAGTTTCCAAAGCTCCTACAATGAGCAGTTCTTC.